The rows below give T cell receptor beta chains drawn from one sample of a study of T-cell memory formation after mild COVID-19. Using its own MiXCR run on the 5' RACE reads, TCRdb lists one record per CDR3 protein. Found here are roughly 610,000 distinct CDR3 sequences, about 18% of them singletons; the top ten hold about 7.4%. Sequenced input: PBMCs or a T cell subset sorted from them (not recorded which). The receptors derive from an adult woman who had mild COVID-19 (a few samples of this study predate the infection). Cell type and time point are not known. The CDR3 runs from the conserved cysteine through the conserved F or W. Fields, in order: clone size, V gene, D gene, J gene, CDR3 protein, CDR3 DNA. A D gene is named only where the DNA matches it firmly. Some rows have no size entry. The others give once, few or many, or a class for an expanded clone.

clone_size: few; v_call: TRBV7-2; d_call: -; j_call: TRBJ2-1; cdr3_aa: CASSFDGGNEQFF; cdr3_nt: TGTGCCAGCAGCTTCGATGGGGGTAATGAGCAGTTCTTC
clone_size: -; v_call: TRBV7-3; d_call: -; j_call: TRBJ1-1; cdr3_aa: CASSLMKDTEAFF; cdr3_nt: TGTGCCAGCAGCTTAATGAAGGACACTGAAGCTTTCTTT
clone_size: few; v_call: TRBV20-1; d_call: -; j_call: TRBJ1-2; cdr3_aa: CSAQGRWNYGYTF; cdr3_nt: TGCAGTGCTCAGGGACGTTGGAACTATGGCTACACCTTC
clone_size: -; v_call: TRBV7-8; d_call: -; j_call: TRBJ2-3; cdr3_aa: CASSLGPTPTDTQYF; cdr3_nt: TGTGCCAGCAGCTTAGGCCCCACCCCCACAGATACGCAGTATTTT
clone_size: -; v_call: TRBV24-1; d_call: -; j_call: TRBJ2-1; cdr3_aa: CATSDGRPSDNEQFF; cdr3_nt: TGTGCCACCAGTGACGGACGGCCCAGTGACAATGAGCAGTTCTTC
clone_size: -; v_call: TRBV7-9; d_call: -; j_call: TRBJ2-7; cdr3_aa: CASSLARGTGRTYEQYF; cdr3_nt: TGTGCCAGCAGCTTAGCGCGGGGGACAGGCCGCACCTACGAGCAGTACTTC
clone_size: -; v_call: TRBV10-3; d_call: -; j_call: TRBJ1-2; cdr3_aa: CAISESQRFNYGYTF; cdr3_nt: TGTGCCATCAGTGAGTCGCAAAGATTCAACTATGGCTACACCTTC
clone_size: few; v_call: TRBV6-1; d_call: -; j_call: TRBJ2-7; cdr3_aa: CASRVSRDIYEQYF; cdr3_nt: TGTGCCAGCAGAGTTAGCCGGGACATCTACGAGCAGTACTTC
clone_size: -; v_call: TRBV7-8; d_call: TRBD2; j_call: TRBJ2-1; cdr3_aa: CASSFGAGGNVQFF; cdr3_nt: TGTGCCAGCAGCTTTGGGGCGGGGGGGAACGTGCAGTTCTTC
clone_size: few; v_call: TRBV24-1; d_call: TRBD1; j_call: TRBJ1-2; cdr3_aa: CATSDSGTGGSNYGYTF; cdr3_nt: TGTGCCACCAGTGATTCCGGGACAGGGGGCAGCAACTATGGCTACACCTTC
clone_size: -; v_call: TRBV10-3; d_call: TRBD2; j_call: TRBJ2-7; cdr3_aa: CAISFSGDPSYEQYF; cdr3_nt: TGTGCCATCAGTTTCAGCGGGGACCCCTCCTACGAGCAGTACTTC
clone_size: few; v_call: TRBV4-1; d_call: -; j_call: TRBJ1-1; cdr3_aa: CASSQYAQDTEAFF; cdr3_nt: TGCGCCAGCAGCCAATACGCCCAGGACACTGAAGCTTTCTTT
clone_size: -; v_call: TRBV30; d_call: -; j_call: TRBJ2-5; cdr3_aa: CAWSVTRTQYF; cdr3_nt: TGTGCCTGGAGTGTAACACGTACCCAGTACTTC
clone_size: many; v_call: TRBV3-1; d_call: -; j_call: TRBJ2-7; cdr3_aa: CASSLHWTRTRDEQYF; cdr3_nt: TGTGCCAGCAGCTTACACTGGACTCGAACACGGGACGAGCAGTACTTC
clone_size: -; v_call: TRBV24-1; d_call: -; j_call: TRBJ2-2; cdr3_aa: CATSDGRTPGELFF; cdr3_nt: TGTGCCACCAGTGATGGCAGGACGCCCGGGGAGCTGTTTTTT
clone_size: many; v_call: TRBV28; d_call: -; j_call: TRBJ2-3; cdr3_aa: CASSFRAGWGQRDTQYF; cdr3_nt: TGTGCCAGCAGTTTTAGAGCGGGCTGGGGGCAAAGGGATACGCAGTATTTT
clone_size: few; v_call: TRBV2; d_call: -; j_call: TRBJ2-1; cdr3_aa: CASSDVSYNEQFF; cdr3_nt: TGTGCCAGCAGTGACGTGAGCTACAATGAGCAGTTCTTC
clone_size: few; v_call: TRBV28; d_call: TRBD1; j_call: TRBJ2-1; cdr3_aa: CASSSGTGGTVRMSGYNEQFF; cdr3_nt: TGTGCCAGCAGTTCCGGGACAGGGGGGACCGTGCGCATGAGCGGTTACAATGAGCAGTTCTTC
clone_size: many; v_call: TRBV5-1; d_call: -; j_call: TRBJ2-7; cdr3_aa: CASSLSPGAYEQYF; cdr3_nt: TGCGCCAGCAGCTTGTCACCAGGGGCCTACGAGCAGTACTTC
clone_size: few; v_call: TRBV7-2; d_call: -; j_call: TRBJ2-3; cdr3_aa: CASSPQEAADTQYF; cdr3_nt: TGTGCCAGCAGCCCCCAGGAGGCCGCAGATACGCAGTATTTT
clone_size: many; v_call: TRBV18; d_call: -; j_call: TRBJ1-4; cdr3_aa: CASSPQFTGLAPATNEKLFF; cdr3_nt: TGTGCCAGCTCACCTCAGTTTACGGGCCTCGCCCCTGCAACTAATGAAAAACTGTTTTTT
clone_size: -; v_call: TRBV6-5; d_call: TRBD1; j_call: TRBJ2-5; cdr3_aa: CASSNTGGEETQYF; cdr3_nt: TGTGCCAGCAGTAATACAGGGGGCGAAGAGACCCAGTACTTC
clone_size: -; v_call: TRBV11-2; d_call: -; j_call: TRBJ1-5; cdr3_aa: CASRTGRFGQPQHF; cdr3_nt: TGTGCCAGCAGAACAGGGCGTTTCGGTCAGCCCCAGCATTTT
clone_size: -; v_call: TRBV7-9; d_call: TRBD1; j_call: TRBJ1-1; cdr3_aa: CASSLTGRENTEAFF; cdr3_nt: TGTGCCAGCAGCTTGACAGGGAGGGAGAACACTGAAGCTTTCTTT
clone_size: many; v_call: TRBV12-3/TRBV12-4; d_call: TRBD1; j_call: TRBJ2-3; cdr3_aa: CASSFSSGGRPDTQYF; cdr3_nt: TGTGCCAGCAGTTTCTCTTCAGGGGGCCGACCAGATACGCAGTATTTT
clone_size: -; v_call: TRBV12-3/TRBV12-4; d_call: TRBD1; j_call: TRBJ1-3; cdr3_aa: CASRMGTGGNTIYF; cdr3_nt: TGTGCCAGCAGAATGGGGACAGGAGGAAACACCATATATTTT
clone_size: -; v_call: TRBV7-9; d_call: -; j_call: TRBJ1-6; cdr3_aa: CASSPQFLNSPLHF; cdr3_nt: TGTGCCAGCAGCCCCCAGTTCCTCAATTCACCCCTCCACTTT
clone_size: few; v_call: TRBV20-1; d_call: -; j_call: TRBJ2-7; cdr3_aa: CSARAPLAPYEQYF; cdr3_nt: TGCAGTGCTAGAGCCCCACTAGCCCCCTACGAGCAGTACTTC
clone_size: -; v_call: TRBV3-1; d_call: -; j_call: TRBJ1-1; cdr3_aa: CASSQYGGASTEAFF; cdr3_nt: TGTGCCAGCAGCCAATATGGGGGGGCTAGTACTGAAGCTTTCTTT
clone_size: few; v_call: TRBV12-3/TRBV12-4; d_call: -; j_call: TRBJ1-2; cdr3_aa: CASSLADSTYGYTF; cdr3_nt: TGTGCCAGCAGTTTAGCAGACAGTACCTATGGCTACACCTTC
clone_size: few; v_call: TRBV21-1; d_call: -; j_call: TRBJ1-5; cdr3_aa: CASSKPATGIGNQPQHF; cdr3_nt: TGTGCCAGCAGCAAACCCGCCACAGGGATAGGGAATCAGCCCCAGCATTTT